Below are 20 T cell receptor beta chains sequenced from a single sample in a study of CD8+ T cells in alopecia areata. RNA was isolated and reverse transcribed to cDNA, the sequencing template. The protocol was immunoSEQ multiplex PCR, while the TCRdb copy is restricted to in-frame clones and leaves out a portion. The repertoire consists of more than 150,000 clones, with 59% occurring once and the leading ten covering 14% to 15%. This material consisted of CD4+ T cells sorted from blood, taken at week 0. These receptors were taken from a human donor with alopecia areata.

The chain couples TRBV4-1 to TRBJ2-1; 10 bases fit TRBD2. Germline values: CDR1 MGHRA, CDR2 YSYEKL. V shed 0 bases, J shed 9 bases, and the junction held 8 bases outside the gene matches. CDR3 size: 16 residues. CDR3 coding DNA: TGCGCCAGCAGCCAAGAGGCAATAGCGGGGGGAGGTGAGCAGTTCTTC. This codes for CASSQEAIAGGGEQFF.

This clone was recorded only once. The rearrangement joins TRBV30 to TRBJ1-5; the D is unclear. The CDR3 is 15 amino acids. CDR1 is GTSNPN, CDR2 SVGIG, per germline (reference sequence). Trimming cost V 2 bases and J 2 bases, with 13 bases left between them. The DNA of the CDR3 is TGTGCCTGGAGTACCACATGGGTAGGCAATCAGCCCCAGCATTTT. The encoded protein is CAWSTTWVGNQPQHF.

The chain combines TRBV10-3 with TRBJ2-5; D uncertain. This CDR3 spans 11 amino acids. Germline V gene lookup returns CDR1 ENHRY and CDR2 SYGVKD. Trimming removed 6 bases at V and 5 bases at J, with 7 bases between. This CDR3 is CAISARETQYF. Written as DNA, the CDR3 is TGTGCCATCAGCGCTAGGGAGACCCAGTACTTC.

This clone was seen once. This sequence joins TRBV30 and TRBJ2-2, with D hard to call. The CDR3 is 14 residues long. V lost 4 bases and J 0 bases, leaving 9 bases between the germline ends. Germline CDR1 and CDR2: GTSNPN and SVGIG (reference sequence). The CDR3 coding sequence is TGTGCCTGGAAACGGGCAGCGAACACCGGGGAGCTGTTTTTT. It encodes CAWKRAANTGELFF.

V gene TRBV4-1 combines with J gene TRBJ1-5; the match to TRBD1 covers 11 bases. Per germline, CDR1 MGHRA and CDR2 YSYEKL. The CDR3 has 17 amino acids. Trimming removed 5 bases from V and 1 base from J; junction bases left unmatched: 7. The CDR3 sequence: CASSFGDRGGSNQPQHF. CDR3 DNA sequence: TGCGCCAGCAGCTTCGGGGACAGGGGGGGAAGCAATCAGCCCCAGCATTTT.

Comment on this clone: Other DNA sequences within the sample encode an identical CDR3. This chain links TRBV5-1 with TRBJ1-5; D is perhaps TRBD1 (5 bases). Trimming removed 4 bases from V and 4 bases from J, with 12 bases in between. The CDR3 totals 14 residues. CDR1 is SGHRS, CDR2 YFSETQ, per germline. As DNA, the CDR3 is TGCGCCAGCAGCCCGGGGACGGAGAATCAGCCCCAGCATTTT. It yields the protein CASSPGTENQPQHF.

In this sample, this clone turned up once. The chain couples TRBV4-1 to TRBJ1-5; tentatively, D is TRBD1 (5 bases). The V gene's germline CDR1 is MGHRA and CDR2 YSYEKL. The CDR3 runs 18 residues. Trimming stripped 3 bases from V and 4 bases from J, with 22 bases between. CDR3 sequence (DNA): TGCGCCAGCAGCCATACTGCTCCTCGGGGGGGTGTAAATCAGCCCCAGCATTTT. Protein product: CASSHTAPRGGVNQPQHF.

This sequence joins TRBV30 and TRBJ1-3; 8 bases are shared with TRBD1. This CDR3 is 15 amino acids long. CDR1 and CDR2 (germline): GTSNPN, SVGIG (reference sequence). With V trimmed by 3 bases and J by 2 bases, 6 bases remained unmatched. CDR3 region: CAWSTGQDTGNTIYF. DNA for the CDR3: TGTGCCTGGAGCACGGGACAGGATACTGGAAACACCATATATTTT.

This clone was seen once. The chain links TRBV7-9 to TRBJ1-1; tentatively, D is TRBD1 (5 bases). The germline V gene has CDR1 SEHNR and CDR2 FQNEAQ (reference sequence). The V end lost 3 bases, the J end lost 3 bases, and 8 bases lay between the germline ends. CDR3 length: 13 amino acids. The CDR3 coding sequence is TGTGCCAGCAGCTTTACGGGGGACACTGAAGCTTTCTTT. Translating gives CASSFTGDTEAFF.

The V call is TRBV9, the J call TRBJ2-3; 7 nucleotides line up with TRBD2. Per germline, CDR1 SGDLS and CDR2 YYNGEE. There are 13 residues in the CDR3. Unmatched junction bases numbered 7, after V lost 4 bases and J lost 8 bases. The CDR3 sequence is CASSPGLVATQYF. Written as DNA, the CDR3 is TGTGCCAGCAGCCCCGGACTAGTTGCTACGCAGTATTTT.

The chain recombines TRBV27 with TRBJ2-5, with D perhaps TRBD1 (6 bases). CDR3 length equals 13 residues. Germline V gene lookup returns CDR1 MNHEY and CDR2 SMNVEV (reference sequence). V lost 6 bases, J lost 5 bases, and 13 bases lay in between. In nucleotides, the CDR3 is TGTGCCAGCAGCAGGGGTTCTCGGGAGACCCAGTACTTC. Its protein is CASSRGSRETQYF.

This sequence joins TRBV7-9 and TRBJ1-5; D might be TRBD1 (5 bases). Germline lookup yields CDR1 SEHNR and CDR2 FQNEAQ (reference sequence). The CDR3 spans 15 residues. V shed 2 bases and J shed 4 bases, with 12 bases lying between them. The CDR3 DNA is TGTGCCAGCAGCTTACAGGGTGACGGGAATCAGCCCCAGCATTTT. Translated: CASSLQGDGNQPQHF.

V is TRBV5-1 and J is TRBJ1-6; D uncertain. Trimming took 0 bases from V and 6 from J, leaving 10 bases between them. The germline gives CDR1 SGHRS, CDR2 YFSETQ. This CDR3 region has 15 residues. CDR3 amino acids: CASSLDDGRNSPLHF. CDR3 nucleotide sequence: TGCGCCAGCAGCTTGGATGACGGACGTAATTCACCCCTCCACTTT.

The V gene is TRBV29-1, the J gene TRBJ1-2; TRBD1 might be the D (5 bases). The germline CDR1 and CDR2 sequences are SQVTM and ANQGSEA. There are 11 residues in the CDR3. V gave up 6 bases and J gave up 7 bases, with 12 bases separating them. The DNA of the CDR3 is TGCAGCGTAGCCTCAGGGTCTGGCTACACCTTC. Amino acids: CSVASGSGYTF.

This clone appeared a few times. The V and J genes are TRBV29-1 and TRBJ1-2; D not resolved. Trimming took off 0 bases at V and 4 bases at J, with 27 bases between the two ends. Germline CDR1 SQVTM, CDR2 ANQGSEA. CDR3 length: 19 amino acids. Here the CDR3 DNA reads TGCAGCGTTGAAGATCGCTTACGGGGTAACCTCACAACCATCTATGGCTACACCTTC. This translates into CSVEDRLRGNLTTIYGYTF.

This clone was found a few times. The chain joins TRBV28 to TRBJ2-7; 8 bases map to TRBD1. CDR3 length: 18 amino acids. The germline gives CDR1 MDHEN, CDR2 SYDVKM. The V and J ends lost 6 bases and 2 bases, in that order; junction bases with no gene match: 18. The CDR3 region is CASSSRHPDRGNTYEQYF. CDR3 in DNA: TGTGCCAGCAGCAGCCGACACCCAGACAGGGGCAATACCTACGAGCAGTACTTC. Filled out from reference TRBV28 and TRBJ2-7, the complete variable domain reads DVKVTQSSRYLVKRTGEKVFLECVQDMDHENMFWYRQDPGLGLRLIYFSYDVKMKEKGDIPEGYSVSREKKERFSLILESASTNQTSMYLCASSSRHPDRGNTYEQYFGPGTRLTVT.

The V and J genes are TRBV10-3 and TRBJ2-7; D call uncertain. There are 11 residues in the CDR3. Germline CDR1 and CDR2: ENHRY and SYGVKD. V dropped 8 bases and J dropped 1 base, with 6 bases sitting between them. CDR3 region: CAIGESYEQYF. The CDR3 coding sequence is TGTGCCATCGGAGAATCCTACGAGCAGTACTTC.

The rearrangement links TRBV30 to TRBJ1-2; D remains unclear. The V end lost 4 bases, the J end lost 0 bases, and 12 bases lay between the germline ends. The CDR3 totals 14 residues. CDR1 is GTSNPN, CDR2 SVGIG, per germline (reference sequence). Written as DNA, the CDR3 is TGTGCCTGGACCCTCATGGGCCCTAACTATGGCTACACCTTC. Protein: CAWTLMGPNYGYTF.

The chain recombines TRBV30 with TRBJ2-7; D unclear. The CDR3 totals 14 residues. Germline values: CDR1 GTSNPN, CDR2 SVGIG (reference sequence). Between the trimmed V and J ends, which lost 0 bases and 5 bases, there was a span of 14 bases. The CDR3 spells CAWSVWGIGHEQYF. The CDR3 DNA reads TGTGCCTGGAGTGTTTGGGGAATAGGGCACGAGCAGTACTTC. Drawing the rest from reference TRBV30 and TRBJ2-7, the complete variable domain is SQTIHQWPATLVQPVGSPLSLECTVEGTSNPNLYWYRQAAGRGLQLLFYSVGIGQISSEVPQNLSASRPQDRQFILSSKKLLLSDSGFYLCAWSVWGIGHEQYFGPGTRLTVT.

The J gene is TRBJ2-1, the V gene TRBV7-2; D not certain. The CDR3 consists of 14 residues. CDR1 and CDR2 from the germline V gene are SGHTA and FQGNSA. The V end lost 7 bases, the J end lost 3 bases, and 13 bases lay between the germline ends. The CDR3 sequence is CASTLDGSYNEQFF. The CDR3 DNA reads TGTGCCAGCACCCTAGACGGCAGCTACAATGAGCAGTTCTTC. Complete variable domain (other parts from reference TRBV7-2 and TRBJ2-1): GAGVSQSPSNKVTEKGKDVELRCDPISGHTALYWYRQSLGQGLEFLIYFQGNSAPDKSGLPSDRFSAERTGGSVSTLTIQRTQQEDSAVYLCASTLDGSYNEQFFGPGTRLTVL.